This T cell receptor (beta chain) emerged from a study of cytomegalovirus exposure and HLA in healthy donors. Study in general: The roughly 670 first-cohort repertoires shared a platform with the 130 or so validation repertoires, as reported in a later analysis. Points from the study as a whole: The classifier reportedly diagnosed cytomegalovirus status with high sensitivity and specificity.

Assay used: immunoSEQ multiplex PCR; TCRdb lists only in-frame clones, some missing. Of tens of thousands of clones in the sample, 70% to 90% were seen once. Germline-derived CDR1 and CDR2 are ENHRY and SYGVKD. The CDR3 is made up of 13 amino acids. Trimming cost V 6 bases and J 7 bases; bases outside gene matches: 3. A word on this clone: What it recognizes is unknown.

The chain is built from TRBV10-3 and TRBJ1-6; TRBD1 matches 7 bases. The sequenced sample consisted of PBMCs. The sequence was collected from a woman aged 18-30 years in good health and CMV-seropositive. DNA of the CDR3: TGTGCCATCAGGCGGGACAGCAATTCACCCCTCCACTTT. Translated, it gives CAIRRDSNSPLHF.